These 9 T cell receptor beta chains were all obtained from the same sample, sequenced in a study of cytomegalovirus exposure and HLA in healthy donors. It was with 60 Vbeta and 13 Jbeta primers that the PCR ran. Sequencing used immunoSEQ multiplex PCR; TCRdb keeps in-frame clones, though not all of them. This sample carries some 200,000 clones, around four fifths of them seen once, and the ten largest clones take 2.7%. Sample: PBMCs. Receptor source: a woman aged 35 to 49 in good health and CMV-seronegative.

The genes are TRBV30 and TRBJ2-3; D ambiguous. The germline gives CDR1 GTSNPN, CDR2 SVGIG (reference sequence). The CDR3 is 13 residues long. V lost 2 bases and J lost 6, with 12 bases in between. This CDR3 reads CAWSSPPVDTQYF. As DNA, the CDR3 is TGTGCCTGGAGTTCGCCCCCGGTGGATACGCAGTATTTT.

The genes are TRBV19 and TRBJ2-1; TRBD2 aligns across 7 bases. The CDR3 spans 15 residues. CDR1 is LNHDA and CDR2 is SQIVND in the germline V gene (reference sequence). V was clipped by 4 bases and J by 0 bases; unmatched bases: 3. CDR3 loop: CASSTLASSYNEQFF. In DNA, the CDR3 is TGTGCCAGTAGTACACTAGCGAGCTCCTACAATGAGCAGTTCTTC.

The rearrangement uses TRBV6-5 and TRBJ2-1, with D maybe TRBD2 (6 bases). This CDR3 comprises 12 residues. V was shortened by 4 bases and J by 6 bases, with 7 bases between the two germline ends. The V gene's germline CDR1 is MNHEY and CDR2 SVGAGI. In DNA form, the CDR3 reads TGTGCCAGCAGTTCCGGGAGCAATGAGCAGTTCTTC. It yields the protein CASSSGSNEQFF.

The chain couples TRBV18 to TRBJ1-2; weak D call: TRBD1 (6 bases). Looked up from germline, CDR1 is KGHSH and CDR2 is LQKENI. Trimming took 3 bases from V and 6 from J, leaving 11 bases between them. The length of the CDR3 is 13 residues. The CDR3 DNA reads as TGTGCCAGCTCACCCGGACAGCACCATGGCTACACCTTC. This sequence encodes CASSPGQHHGYTF.

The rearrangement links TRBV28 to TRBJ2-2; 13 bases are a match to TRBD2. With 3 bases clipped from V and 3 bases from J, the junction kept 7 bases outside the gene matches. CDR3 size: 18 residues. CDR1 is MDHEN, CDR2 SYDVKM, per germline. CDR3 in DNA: TGTGCCAGCAGTTTTACTAGCGGGAGGGCCATTCACACCGGGGAGCTGTTTTTT. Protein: CASSFTSGRAIHTGELFF.

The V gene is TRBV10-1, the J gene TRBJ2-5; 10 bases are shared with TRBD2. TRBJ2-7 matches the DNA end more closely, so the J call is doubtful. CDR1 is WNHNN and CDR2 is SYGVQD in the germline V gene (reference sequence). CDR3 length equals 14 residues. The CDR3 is CASSYSGRSHEQYF. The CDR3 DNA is TGCGCCAGCAGTTATAGCGGGAGGAGCCACGAGCAGTACTTC.

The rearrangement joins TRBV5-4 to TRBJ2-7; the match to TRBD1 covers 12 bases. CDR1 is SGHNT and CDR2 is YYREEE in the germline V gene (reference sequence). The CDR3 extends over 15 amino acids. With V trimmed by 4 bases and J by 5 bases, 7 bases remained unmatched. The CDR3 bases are TGTGCCAGCAGCGTCTCCGGGACAGGGGGCCACGAGCAGTACTTC. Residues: CASSVSGTGGHEQYF.

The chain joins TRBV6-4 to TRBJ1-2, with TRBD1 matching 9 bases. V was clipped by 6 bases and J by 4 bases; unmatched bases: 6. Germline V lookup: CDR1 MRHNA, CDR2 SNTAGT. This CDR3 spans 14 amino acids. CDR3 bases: TGTGCCAGCAGACCGGGACAGGGACTCTATGGCTACACCTTC. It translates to CASRPGQGLYGYTF.

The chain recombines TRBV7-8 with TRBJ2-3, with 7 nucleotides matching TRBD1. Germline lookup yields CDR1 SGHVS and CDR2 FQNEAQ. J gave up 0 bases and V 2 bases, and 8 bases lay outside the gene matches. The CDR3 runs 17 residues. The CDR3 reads CASSLKGALTSTDTQYF. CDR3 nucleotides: TGTGCCAGCAGCTTAAAGGGGGCGCTTACTAGCACAGATACGCAGTATTTT.